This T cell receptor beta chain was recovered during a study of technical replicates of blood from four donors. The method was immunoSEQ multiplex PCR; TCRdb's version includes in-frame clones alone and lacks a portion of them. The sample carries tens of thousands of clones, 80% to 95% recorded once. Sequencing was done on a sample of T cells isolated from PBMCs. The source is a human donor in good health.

The DNA of the CDR3 is TGCGCCAGCAGAGAAGCGGGAGGAAATACGCAGTATTTT. Protein: CASREAGGNTQYF. The chain employs TRBV4-1 and TRBJ2-3; 9 bases line up with TRBD2. Losses at the gene ends were 6 bases for V and 7 bases for J; bases not matched to a gene: 5. The CDR3 runs 13 residues. Germline V lookup: CDR1 MGHRA, CDR2 YSYEKL.